Reported below is one T cell receptor (beta chain). The antigen remains undetermined. The authors ran a second PCR of roughly 7 to 11 cycles using a sample-barcoded 5' primer and a J-beta primer mix. One entry per CDR3 protein, called by TCRdb with MiXCR from the 5' RACE reads. The sample lists hundreds of thousands of distinct CDR3 sequences; 44% were seen once. The data were obtained in a study of blood T cells in healthy people across ages. Overall study results and limits: Roughly linearly, TCR beta diversity per million T cells fell as age increased.

Total RNA amounts of at least 5 micrograms were extracted per sample. Sequencing was performed on blood. The receptor was derived from a man in his 60s in good health.

The chain's CDR3 is CASSLGRQGLADTQYF. The DNA for the CDR3 is TGTGCCAGCAGCTTAGGTAGACAGGGCCTCGCAGATACGCAGTATTTT. The J gene is TRBJ2-3, the V gene TRBV7-9, with 7 bases fitting TRBD1. V trimming: 1 base; J trimming: 4 bases; junction bases outside the gene matches: 8. This CDR3 comprises 16 residues. The V gene's germline CDR1 is SEHNR and CDR2 FQNEAQ (reference sequence).